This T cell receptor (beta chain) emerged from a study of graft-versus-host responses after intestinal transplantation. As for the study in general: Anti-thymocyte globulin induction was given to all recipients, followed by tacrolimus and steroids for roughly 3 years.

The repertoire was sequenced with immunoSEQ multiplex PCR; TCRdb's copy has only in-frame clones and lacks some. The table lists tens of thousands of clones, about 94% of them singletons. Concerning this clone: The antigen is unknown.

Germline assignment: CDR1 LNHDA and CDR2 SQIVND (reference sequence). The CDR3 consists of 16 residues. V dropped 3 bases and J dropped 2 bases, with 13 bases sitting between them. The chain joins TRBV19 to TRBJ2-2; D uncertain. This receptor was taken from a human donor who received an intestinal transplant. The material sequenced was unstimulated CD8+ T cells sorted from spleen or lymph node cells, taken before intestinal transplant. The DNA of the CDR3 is TGTGCCAGTAGTATTGGCAGGCCCGTCAACACCGGGGAGCTGTTTTTT. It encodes CASSIGRPVNTGELFF.